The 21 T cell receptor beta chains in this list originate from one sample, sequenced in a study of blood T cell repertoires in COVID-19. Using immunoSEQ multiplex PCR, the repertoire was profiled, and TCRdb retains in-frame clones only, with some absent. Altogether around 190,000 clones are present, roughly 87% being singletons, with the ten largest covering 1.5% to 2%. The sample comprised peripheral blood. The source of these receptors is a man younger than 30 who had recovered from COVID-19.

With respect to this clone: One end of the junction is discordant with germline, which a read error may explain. CDR3 amino acids: CASSQNQGSATF. CDR3 nucleotide sequence: TGTGCCAGCAGCCAAAACCAGGGATCCGCCACTTTC. The chain couples TRBV14 to TRBJ2-7, with a possible D match to TRBD1 (5 bases). Looked up from germline, CDR1 is SGHDN and CDR2 is FVKESK. CDR3 length: 12 residues.

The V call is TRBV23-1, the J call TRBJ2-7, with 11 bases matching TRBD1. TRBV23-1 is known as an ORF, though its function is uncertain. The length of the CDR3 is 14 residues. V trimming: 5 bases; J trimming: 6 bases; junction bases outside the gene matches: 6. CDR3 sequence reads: CASSWGQGVPEQYF. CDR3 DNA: TGCGCCAGCAGTTGGGGACAGGGGGTTCCCGAGCAGTACTTC.

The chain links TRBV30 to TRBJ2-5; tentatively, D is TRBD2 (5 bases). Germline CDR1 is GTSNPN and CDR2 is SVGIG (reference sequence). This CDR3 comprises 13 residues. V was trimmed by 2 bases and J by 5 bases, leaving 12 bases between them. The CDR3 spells CAWSSGYKETQYF. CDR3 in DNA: TGTGCCTGGAGTAGCGGATACAAGGAGACCCAGTACTTC.

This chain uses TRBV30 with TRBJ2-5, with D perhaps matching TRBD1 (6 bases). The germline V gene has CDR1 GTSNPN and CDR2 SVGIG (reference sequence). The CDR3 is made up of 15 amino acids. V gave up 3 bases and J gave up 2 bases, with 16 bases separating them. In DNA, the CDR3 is TGTGCCTGGAGGGCTACGACAGGATCTCAAGAGACCCAGTACTTC. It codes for CAWRATTGSQETQYF.

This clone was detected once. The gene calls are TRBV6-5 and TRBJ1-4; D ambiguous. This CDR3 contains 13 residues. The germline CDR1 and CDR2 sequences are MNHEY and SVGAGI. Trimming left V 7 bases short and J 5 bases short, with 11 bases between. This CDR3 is CASNLQQNEKLFF. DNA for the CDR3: TGTGCCAGCAACTTACAGCAAAATGAAAAACTGTTTTTT.

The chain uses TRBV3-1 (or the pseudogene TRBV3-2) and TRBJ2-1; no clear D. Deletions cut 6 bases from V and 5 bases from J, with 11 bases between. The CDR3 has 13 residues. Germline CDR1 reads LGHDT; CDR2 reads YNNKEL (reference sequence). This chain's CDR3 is CASRQYLDNEQFF. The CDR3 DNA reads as TGTGCCAGCAGACAATACTTAGACAATGAGCAGTTCTTC.

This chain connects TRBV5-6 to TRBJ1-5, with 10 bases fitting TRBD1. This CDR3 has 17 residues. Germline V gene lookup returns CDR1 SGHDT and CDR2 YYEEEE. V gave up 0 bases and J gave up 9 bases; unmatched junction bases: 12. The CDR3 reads CASSLGGGQGGRWPQHF. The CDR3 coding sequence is TGTGCCAGCAGCTTGGGGGGCGGACAGGGGGGCCGTTGGCCCCAGCATTTT.

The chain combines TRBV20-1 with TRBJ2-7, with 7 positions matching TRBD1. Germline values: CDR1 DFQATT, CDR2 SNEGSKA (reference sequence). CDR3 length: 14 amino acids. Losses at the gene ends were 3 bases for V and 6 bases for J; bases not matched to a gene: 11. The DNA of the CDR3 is TGCAGTGCTAGTGTGAACAGGGGAGTGGGCGAGCAGTACTTC. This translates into CSASVNRGVGEQYF.

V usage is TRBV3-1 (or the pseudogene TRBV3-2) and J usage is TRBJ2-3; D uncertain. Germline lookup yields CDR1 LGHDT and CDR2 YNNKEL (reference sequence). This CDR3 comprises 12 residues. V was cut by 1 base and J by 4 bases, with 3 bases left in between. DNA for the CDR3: TGTGCCAGCAGCCAAGTCGCAGATACGCAGTATTTT. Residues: CASSQVADTQYF.

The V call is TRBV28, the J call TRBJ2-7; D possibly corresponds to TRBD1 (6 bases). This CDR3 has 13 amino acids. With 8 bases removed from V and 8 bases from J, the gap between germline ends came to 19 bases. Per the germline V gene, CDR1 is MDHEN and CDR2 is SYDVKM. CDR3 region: CASAWDTVGQQYF. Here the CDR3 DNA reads TGTGCCAGCGCCTGGGACACCGTTGGACAGCAGTACTTC.

The CDR3: CASSRTSRHDEQFF. The CDR3 DNA follows: TGTGCCAGCAGTAGGACTAGCCGGCATGATGAGCAGTTCTTC. The rearrangement links TRBV27 to TRBJ2-1, with 8 bases aligning to TRBD2. CDR1 is MNHEY, CDR2 SMNVEV, per germline (reference sequence). This CDR3 comprises 14 residues. J lost 8 bases, V lost 5 bases, and 8 bases had no gene match.

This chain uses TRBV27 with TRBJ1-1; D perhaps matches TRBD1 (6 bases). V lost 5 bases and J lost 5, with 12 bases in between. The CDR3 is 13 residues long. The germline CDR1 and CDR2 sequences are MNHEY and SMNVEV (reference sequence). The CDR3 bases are TGTGCCAGCAGTCAACAGGGACGGACTGAAGCTTTCTTT. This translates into CASSQQGRTEAFF.

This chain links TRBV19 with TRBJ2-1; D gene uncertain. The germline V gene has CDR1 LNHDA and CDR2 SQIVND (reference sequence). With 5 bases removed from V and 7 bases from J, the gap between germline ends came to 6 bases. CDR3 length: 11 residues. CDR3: CASSQVNEQFF. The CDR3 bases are TGTGCCAGTAGTCAGGTGAATGAGCAGTTCTTC.

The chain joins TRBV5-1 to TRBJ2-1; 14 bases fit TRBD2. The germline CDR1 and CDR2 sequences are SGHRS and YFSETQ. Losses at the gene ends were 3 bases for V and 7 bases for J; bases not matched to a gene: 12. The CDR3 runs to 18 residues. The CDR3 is CASSSNPTGTSGRNEQFF. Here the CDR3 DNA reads TGCGCCAGCAGCTCTAATCCTACCGGGACTAGCGGGAGAAATGAGCAGTTCTTC.

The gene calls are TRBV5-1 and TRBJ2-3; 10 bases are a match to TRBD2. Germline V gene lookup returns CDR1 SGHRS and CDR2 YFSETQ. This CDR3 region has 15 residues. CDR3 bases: TGCGCTTCCAGGGAGGTAGCGGGAGGTACAGATACGCAGTATTTT. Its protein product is CASREVAGGTDTQYF.

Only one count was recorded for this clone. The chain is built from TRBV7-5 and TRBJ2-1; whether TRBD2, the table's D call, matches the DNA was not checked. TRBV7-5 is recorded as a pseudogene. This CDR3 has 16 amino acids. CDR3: CARSLAKRNGANEQFF. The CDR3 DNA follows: TGTGCCAGAAGCTTAGCGAAGCGGAACGGTGCCAATGAGCAGTTCTTC.

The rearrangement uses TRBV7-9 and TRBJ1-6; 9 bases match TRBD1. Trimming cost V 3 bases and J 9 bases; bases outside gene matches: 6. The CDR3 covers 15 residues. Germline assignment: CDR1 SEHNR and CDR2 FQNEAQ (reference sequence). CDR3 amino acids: CASSFDRGNSSPLHF. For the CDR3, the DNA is TGTGCCAGCAGCTTCGACAGGGGGAATTCTTCACCCCTCCACTTT.

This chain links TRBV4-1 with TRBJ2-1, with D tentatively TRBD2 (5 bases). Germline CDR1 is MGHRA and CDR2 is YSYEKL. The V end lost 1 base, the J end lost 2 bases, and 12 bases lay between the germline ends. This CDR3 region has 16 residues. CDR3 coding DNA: TGCGCCAGCAGCCAAGTGGGGAGCGGAGCCTACAATGAGCAGTTCTTC. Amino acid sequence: CASSQVGSGAYNEQFF.

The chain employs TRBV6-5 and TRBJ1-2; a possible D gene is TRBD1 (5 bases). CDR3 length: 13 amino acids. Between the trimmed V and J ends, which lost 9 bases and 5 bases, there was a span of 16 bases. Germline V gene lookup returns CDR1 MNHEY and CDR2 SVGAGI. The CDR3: CASRRGPTYGYTF. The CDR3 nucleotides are TGTGCCAGTCGGCGGGGACCTACTTATGGCTACACCTTC.

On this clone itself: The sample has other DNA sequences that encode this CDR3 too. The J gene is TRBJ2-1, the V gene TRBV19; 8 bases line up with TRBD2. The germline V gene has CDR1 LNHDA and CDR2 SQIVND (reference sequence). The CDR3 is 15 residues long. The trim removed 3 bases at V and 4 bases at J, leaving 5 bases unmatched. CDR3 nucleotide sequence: TGTGCCAGTAGTATCAGCGGGAGTTCTTACAATGAGCAGTTCTTC. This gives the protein CASSISGSSYNEQFF.

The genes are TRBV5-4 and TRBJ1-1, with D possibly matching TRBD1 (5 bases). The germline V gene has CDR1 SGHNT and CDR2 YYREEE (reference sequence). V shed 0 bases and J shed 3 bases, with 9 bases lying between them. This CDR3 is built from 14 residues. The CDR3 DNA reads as TGTGCCAGCAGCTTGGGGTGGGGGGACACTGAAGCTTTCTTT. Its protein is CASSLGWGDTEAFF. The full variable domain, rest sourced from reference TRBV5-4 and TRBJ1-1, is ETGVTQSPTHLIKTRGQQVTLRCSSQSGHNTVSWYQQALGQGPQFIFQYYREEENGRGNFPPRFSGLQFPNYSSELNVNALELDDSALYLCASSLGWGDTEAFFGQGTRLTVV.